The 32 T cell receptor beta chains listed next were all sequenced from one sample in a study of patients and donors after allogeneic stem cell transplantation. TCRdb analysed the RT-PCR reads with MiXCR anew, one entry per CDR3 protein. Among 900,000 to 1,000,000 distinct CDR3 sequences, approximately 18% were seen once, and the ten largest hold 6%. Sequences were obtained from blood, either unsorted or a sorted T cell fraction (not recorded which). The origin of the receptors is a human donor who was either an allogeneic HSCT recipient or a stem cell or donor lymphocyte infusion donor (not recorded which). It is not recorded whose cells these are; they may come from a transplant donor.

The chain joins TRBV2 to TRBJ2-7; D is possibly TRBD1 (7 bases). Germline CDR1 reads SNHLY; CDR2 reads FYNNEI. This CDR3 is built from 13 residues. V lost 11 bases and J 2 bases, leaving 16 bases between the germline ends. In DNA, the CDR3 is TGTGCCGGAGGGGGCGAGAAAGCCTACGAGCAGTACTTC. Translating it yields CAGGGEKAYEQYF.

This clonotype was counted between two and nine times. The CDR3 does not end in the conserved phenylalanine or tryptophan, so this is likely a read error. This chain connects TRBV20-1 to TRBJ2-5; tentative D call: TRBD1 (5 bases). The CDR3 is 12 residues long. V lost 8 bases and J 5 bases, leaving 15 bases between the germline ends. Germline lookup yields CDR1 DFQATT and CDR2 SNEGSKA (reference sequence). CDR3 residues: CSSTGTAETQYL. In nucleotides, the CDR3 is TGCAGTTCCACAGGCACGGCGGAGACCCAGTACCTC.

In this sample, this clonotype turned up a few times. The chain is built from TRBV20-1 and TRBJ2-7, with 7 nucleotides matching TRBD2. The CDR3 totals 15 residues. Germline V gene lookup returns CDR1 DFQATT and CDR2 SNEGSKA (reference sequence). After removal of 6 bases from V and 5 bases from J, the junction contained 16 bases not matched to a gene. CDR3 DNA sequence: TGCAGTGCAAGACGGGACTACGGGCTTGGGAACGAGCAGTACTTC. Amino acid sequence: CSARRDYGLGNEQYF.

This clonotype turned up a few times. The CDR3 is CSARVQSSGAYNEQFF. The CDR3, as DNA: TGCAGTGCTAGAGTTCAGTCTAGCGGGGCCTACAATGAGCAGTTCTTC. V usage is TRBV20-1 and J usage is TRBJ2-1, with 9 positions matching TRBD2. Germline CDR1 reads DFQATT; CDR2 reads SNEGSKA (reference sequence). This CDR3 region has 16 residues. The V and J ends lost 1 base and 2 bases, in that order; junction bases with no gene match: 6.

This clonotype was seen a few times. The V gene is TRBV20-1, the J gene TRBJ2-7; D is unresolved. CDR1 and CDR2 from the germline V gene are DFQATT and SNEGSKA (reference sequence). V was shortened by 5 bases and J by 4 bases, with 12 bases between the two germline ends. CDR3 size: 12 residues. The CDR3 nucleotides are TGCAGTGCTTACACTGACGGTTACGAGCAGTACTTC. Residues: CSAYTDGYEQYF.

This clonotype was detected a few times. V is TRBV12-3 or TRBV12-4 and J is TRBJ2-7; D gene unclear. The CDR3 is 13 residues long. V lost 2 bases, J lost 4 bases, and 9 bases lay in between. The CDR3: CASSLPDQYEQYF. The CDR3 DNA reads as TGTGCCAGCAGTTTACCGGACCAGTACGAGCAGTACTTC.

This sequence joins TRBV20-1 and TRBJ2-1, with 9 bases fitting TRBD2. There are 14 residues in the CDR3. Germline assignment: CDR1 DFQATT and CDR2 SNEGSKA (reference sequence). V dropped 1 base and J dropped 5; count of bases not matched to a gene: 3. The CDR3 loop reads CSARVIAGDNEQFF. The CDR3 coding sequence is TGCAGTGCTAGAGTAATAGCGGGGGACAATGAGCAGTTCTTC.

The V gene is TRBV18, the J gene TRBJ1-2; no definite D call. The CDR3 spans 15 residues. The germline V gene encodes CDR1 KGHSH and CDR2 LQKENI. V was clipped by 4 bases and J by 0 bases, with 12 bases between them. CDR3 residues: CASSHPTQSNYGYTF. The CDR3 nucleotides read TGTGCCAGCTCACACCCGACGCAATCTAACTATGGCTACACCTTC.

The sample holds a few counts of this clonotype. The rearrangement joins TRBV6-1 to TRBJ1-1; unclear D gene. The V end was cut by 0 bases, the J end by 0 bases, with 8 bases between. Germline V lookup: CDR1 MNHNS, CDR2 SASEGT. The CDR3 contains 15 residues. Here the CDR3 reads CASSEAAEVNTEAFF. In DNA, the CDR3 is TGTGCCAGCAGTGAAGCGGCCGAAGTGAACACTGAAGCTTTCTTT.

The chain employs TRBV10-3 and TRBJ1-2, with a weak D call TRBD1 (6 bases). The V gene lost 3 bases and the J gene lost 4 bases, with 12 bases spanning the gap. This CDR3 spans 14 amino acids. The V gene's germline CDR1 is ENHRY and CDR2 SYGVKD. Here the CDR3 DNA reads TGTGCCATCAGTGAACGCGACAGGAGCTATGGCTACACCTTC. Amino acids: CAISERDRSYGYTF.

The V call is TRBV5-1, the J call TRBJ2-7, with D possibly being TRBD1 (5 bases). The V gene's germline CDR1 is SGHRS and CDR2 YFSETQ. The CDR3 spans 14 residues. V lost 0 bases to trimming and J lost 3 bases, with 10 bases between them. CDR3: CASSLEPGRYEQYF. The CDR3 nucleotides read TGCGCCAGCAGCTTGGAGCCAGGGCGCTACGAGCAGTACTTC. Full variable domain (missing parts from reference TRBV5-1 and TRBJ2-7): KAGVTQTPRYLIKTRGQQVTLSCSPISGHRSVSWYQQTPGQGLQFLFEYFSETQRNKGNFPGRFSGRQFSNSRSEMNVSTLELGDSALYLCASSLEPGRYEQYFGPGTRLTVT.

This clonotype was seen only a few times. V is TRBV25-1 and J is TRBJ2-2; the D gene is possibly TRBD2 (6 bases). V lost 6 bases, J lost 6 bases, and 8 bases lay in between. The CDR3 length is 12 residues. Germline CDR1 MGHDK, CDR2 SYGVNS. CDR3 nucleotide sequence: TGTGCCAGCAGACTAGCTGCCGGGGAGCTGTTTTTT. Translating gives CASRLAAGELFF. Full variable domain (rest looked up from reference TRBV25-1 and TRBJ2-2): EADIYQTPRYLVIGTGKKITLECSQTMGHDKMYWYQQDPGMELHLIHYSYGVNSTEKGDLSSESTVSRIRTEHFPLTLESARPSHTSQYLCASRLAAGELFFGEGSRLTVL.

This clonotype was counted at least ten times. This rearrangement joins TRBV6-1 to TRBJ2-1; 10 positions agree with TRBD2. Germline V gene lookup returns CDR1 MNHNS and CDR2 SASEGT. The CDR3 sequence is 14 residues long. The J segment lost 7 bases and the V segment lost 10 bases, leaving 10 bases of the junction unmatched. CDR3 in DNA: TGTGCCACGGAAGGGCTAGCGGGAGCAAATGAGCAGTTCTTC. It specifies CATEGLAGANEQFF.

There are a few counts of this clonotype. The CDR3 is CASSSTSYNSPLHF. The CDR3 DNA reads TGTGCCAGCAGCAGTACCTCCTATAATTCACCCCTCCACTTT. The chain links TRBV9 to TRBJ1-6; D uncertain. In germline, CDR1 is SGDLS, CDR2 YYNGEE. Trimming cost V 4 bases and J 0 bases, with 5 bases left between them. CDR3 size: 14 residues.

This clonotype occurred a few times. The V gene is TRBV19, the J gene TRBJ2-1; 13 positions match TRBD2. The length of the CDR3 is 14 residues. The germline CDR1 and CDR2 sequences are LNHDA and SQIVND (reference sequence). J was trimmed by 7 bases and V by 10 bases; bases with no gene match: 7. In nucleotides, the CDR3 is TGTGCCACAGGACTAGCGGGAGCGGGAAATGAGCAGTTCTTC. It is translated as CATGLAGAGNEQFF.

This clonotype was observed many times. The chain combines TRBV12-3 or TRBV12-4 with TRBJ1-5; 7 nucleotides match TRBD1. V shed 5 bases and J 1 base; nucleotides not matched to a gene: 5. This CDR3 spans 15 amino acids. The CDR3 nucleotides read TGTGCCAGCAGTCCCCTGGACAGGAGCAATCAGCCCCAGCATTTT. It specifies CASSPLDRSNQPQHF.

The chain recombines TRBV5-8 with TRBJ1-1, with D hard to call. Between the trimmed V and J ends, which lost 1 base and 0 bases, there was a span of 7 bases. CDR1 and CDR2 (germline): SGHTS, YDEGEE. The CDR3 has 14 residues. CDR3 amino acids: CASSLMGVNTEAFF. The CDR3 coding sequence is TGTGCCAGCAGCTTGATGGGCGTGAACACTGAAGCTTTCTTT. Together with reference TRBV5-8 and TRBJ1-1, the CDR3 gives the full variable domain: EAGVTQSPTHLIKTRGQQATLRCSPISGHTSVYWYQQALGLGLQFLLWYDEGEERNRGNFPPRFSGRQFPNYSSELNVNALELEDSALYLCASSLMGVNTEAFFGQGTRLTVV.

The J gene is TRBJ2-7, the V gene TRBV15; perhaps TRBD2 as D (5 bases). CDR1 LNHNV and CDR2 YYDKDF come from the germline V gene (reference sequence). The V and J ends lost 3 bases and 3 bases respectively, with 12 bases between them. The CDR3 consists of 14 residues. CDR3 in DNA: TGTGCCACCAGCAGCCCAGCGGAAAACTACGAGCAGTACTTC. As protein: CATSSPAENYEQYF.

This chain links TRBV5-8 with TRBJ1-5; 7 bases align to TRBD1. V shed 4 bases and J 3 bases; nucleotides not matched to a gene: 7. The CDR3 sequence is 15 residues long. Germline CDR1 is SGHTS and CDR2 is YDEGEE. The CDR3: CASSADRVYNQPQHF. As DNA, the CDR3 is TGTGCCAGCAGCGCTGACAGGGTTTACAATCAGCCCCAGCATTTT.

The J gene is TRBJ2-7, the V gene TRBV20-1; D is possibly TRBD2 (7 bases). The germline V gene has CDR1 DFQATT and CDR2 SNEGSKA (reference sequence). V was pared by 6 bases and J by 0 bases, with 12 bases between. This CDR3 region has 13 residues. CDR3 nucleotides: TGCAGTGCGGGGGGGGCCAGCTCCTACGAGCAGTACTTC. Amino acids: CSAGGASSYEQYF.

This clonotype appeared a few times. The genes are TRBV12-3 or TRBV12-4 and TRBJ2-1; 12 nucleotides align to TRBD2. The ends lost 7 bases at V and 8 bases at J; junction bases unmatched: 12. This CDR3 has 16 amino acids. CDR3 DNA: TGTGCCAGCACCCCTAGCGGGAGGGCCGATATCTATGAGCAGTTCTTC. Translated, it gives CASTPSGRADIYEQFF.

There are a few counts of this clonotype. CDR3 sequence reads: CSVSTVAKNIQYF. The CDR3 region has the DNA TGCAGTGTCAGCACAGTAGCCAAAAACATTCAGTACTTC. V usage is TRBV20-1 and J usage is TRBJ2-4; D ambiguous. Germline lookup yields CDR1 DFQATT and CDR2 SNEGSKA (reference sequence). The CDR3 runs to 13 residues. V was trimmed by 7 bases and J by 0 bases, leaving 10 bases between them.

The J gene is TRBJ2-3, the V gene TRBV7-3; 8 nucleotides line up with TRBD1. Germline trimming cut 6 bases from V and 4 bases from J; bases unmatched to any gene: 6. CDR1 is SGHTA and CDR2 is FQGTGA in the germline V gene. This CDR3 region has 14 residues. The chain's CDR3 is CASSTQTGADTQYF. CDR3 bases: TGTGCCAGCAGTACACAGACAGGGGCAGATACGCAGTATTTT.

The chain recombines TRBV11-3 with TRBJ2-1; D unresolved. The CDR3 runs to 11 residues. CDR1 is SGHNT and CDR2 is YENEEA in the germline V gene. V dropped 5 bases and J dropped 12 bases, with 11 bases sitting between them. The CDR3 protein is CASSRPGMQFF. Written as DNA, the CDR3 is TGTGCCAGCAGCCGTCCTGGGATGCAGTTCTTC.

The V call is TRBV30, the J call TRBJ2-3; D perhaps matches TRBD2 (5 bases). In germline, CDR1 is GTSNPN, CDR2 SVGIG (reference sequence). This CDR3 region has 11 residues. V shed 6 bases and J shed 7 bases, with 11 bases lying between them. CDR3 residues: CACLLEYTQYF. The CDR3, as DNA: TGTGCCTGCCTACTAGAGTATACGCAGTATTTT.

The chain has TRBV20-1 and TRBJ2-1; D not resolved. Deletions cut 6 bases from V and 0 bases from J, with 15 bases between. This CDR3 is 15 amino acids long. Germline V gene data show CDR1 as DFQATT and CDR2 as SNEGSKA (reference sequence). CDR3 sequence: CSASPTWGSYNEQFF. The CDR3, as DNA: TGCAGTGCCAGCCCTACCTGGGGCTCCTACAATGAGCAGTTCTTC.

V gene TRBV4-3 combines with J gene TRBJ1-5, with no clear D. Per germline, CDR1 LGHNA and CDR2 YSLEER. The germline V and J ends were trimmed by 0 bases and 6 bases, with 6 bases remaining between them. This CDR3 comprises 13 residues. The CDR3 DNA sequence: TGCGCCAGCAGCCAAGAACCTAGTCAGCCCCAGCATTTT. This encodes CASSQEPSQPQHF.

V usage is TRBV5-6 and J usage is TRBJ2-1; 11 bases map to TRBD2. The CDR3 is 16 amino acids. V shed 3 bases and J 6 bases; nucleotides not matched to a gene: 8. Germline V gives CDR1 SGHDT, CDR2 YYEEEE. This chain's CDR3 is CASSSFPGLAANEQFF. The CDR3 DNA sequence: TGTGCCAGCAGCTCCTTTCCGGGACTAGCGGCCAATGAGCAGTTCTTC.

In this sample, this clonotype turned up a few times. CDR3 nucleotide sequence: TGCAGTGCTAGCCCACAGCCGAACACTGAAGCTTTCTTT. This translates into CSASPQPNTEAFF. The V call is TRBV20-1, the J call TRBJ1-1; D unclear. V was cut by 3 bases and J by 1 base, with 9 bases left in between. CDR1 DFQATT and CDR2 SNEGSKA come from the germline V gene (reference sequence). The CDR3 contains 13 residues.

This clonotype was counted a few times. V is TRBV30 and J is TRBJ1-2, with 9 bases identical to TRBD1. This CDR3 is built from 14 residues. V was clipped by 1 base and J by 8 bases; unmatched bases: 8. Germline V lookup: CDR1 GTSNPN, CDR2 SVGIG (reference sequence). The CDR3 nucleotides are TGTGCCTGGAGTGGGAGGACAGGGGACGGCGGCTACACCTTC. It codes for CAWSGRTGDGGYTF.

V is TRBV7-2 and J is TRBJ2-2; D remains unclear. V shed 1 base and J shed 3 bases, with 12 bases lying between them. The CDR3 loop spans 16 amino acids. Germline CDR1 is SGHTA and CDR2 is FQGNSA. CDR3 sequence reads: CASSLGVVAHTGELFF. Here the CDR3 DNA reads TGTGCCAGCAGCTTAGGGGTCGTAGCCCACACCGGGGAGCTGTTTTTT.

In its sample, this clonotype was seen a few times. The CDR3 nucleotides read TGCGCCAGCAGGGGATCAAGAGCGGGGGTCGGTGGCTACACCTTC. This codes for CASRGSRAGVGGYTF. The chain couples TRBV4-3 to TRBJ1-2, with D maybe TRBD1 (5 bases). In germline, CDR1 is LGHNA, CDR2 YSLEER. Trimming stripped 6 bases from V and 7 bases from J, with 21 bases between. The CDR3 runs to 15 residues.